What follows are 20 T cell receptor beta chains derived from one specimen sequenced in a study of cytomegalovirus exposure and HLA in healthy donors. PCR involved 60 Vbeta and 13 Jbeta primers. Produced via immunoSEQ multiplex PCR; TCRdb's table is partial and in-frame only. Of 81,000 or so clones in the sample, roughly 60% were seen once. What was sequenced was PBMCs. The receptors stem from a young woman in good health and CMV-seropositive.

This chain uses TRBV28 with TRBJ2-1; 7 nucleotides agree with TRBD1. Looked up from germline, CDR1 is MDHEN and CDR2 is SYDVKM. This CDR3 is built from 14 residues. The V gene end was trimmed by 8 bases and the J gene end by 5 bases; junction bases not matched to a gene: 9. CDR3 sequence reads: CASLGQATDNEQFF. CDR3 coding DNA: TGTGCCAGCCTTGGACAGGCGACAGACAATGAGCAGTTCTTC.

J is TRBJ2-3 and V is TRBV4-2, with a tentative D call TRBD1 (5 bases). The V end was cut by 3 bases, the J end by 3 bases, with 10 bases between. CDR3 length equals 14 residues. Germline CDR1 and CDR2: LGHNA and YNFKEQ. The CDR3 DNA is TGTGCCAGCAGCCAGAAGGGGATGACAGATACGCAGTATTTT. This translates into CASSQKGMTDTQYF.

The chain couples TRBV5-1 to TRBJ2-5; D call uncertain. From germline, CDR1 is SGHRS and CDR2 YFSETQ. Trimming stripped 0 bases from V and 5 bases from J, with 11 bases between. The CDR3 contains 14 residues. The CDR3 DNA is TGCGCCAGCAGCTTGGGGGCAGTTCTGGAGACCCAGTACTTC. This codes for CASSLGAVLETQYF. Together with reference TRBV5-1 and TRBJ2-5, the CDR3 gives the full variable domain: KAGVTQTPRYLIKTRGQQVTLSCSPISGHRSVSWYQQTPGQGLQFLFEYFSETQRNKGNFPGRFSGRQFSNSRSEMNVSTLELGDSALYLCASSLGAVLETQYFGPGTRLLVL.

The chain combines TRBV6-1 with TRBJ2-7; 7 nucleotides match TRBD1. The CDR3 loop spans 15 amino acids. Germline CDR1 MNHNS, CDR2 SASEGT. The V segment lost 5 bases and the J segment 3 bases; nucleotides outside the gene matches: 10. Written as DNA, the CDR3 is TGTGCCAGCAGTAGATCTAGACAGGGCCTCTACGAGCAGTACTTC. Protein sequence: CASSRSRQGLYEQYF.

This chain joins TRBV18 and TRBJ2-2, with 10 bases matching TRBD1. CDR3 length: 16 residues. CDR1 is KGHSH and CDR2 is LQKENI in the germline V gene. Trimming at V came to 4 bases and at J to 4 bases, leaving 6 bases not matched to a gene. CDR3 in amino acids: CASSLGTGEFTGELFF. CDR3 sequence (DNA): TGTGCCAGCTCACTAGGGACAGGGGAATTCACCGGGGAGCTGTTTTTT.

The chain couples TRBV5-1 to TRBJ1-4, with unresolved D. The CDR3 runs 15 residues. The V gene's germline CDR1 is SGHRS and CDR2 YFSETQ. V lost 0 bases and J lost 0, with 6 bases in between. The CDR3 here is CASSLGPTTNEKLFF. In nucleotides, the CDR3 is TGCGCCAGCAGCTTGGGTCCCACAACTAATGAAAAACTGTTTTTT. The full variable domain, rest sourced from reference TRBV5-1 and TRBJ1-4, is KAGVTQTPRYLIKTRGQQVTLSCSPISGHRSVSWYQQTPGQGLQFLFEYFSETQRNKGNFPGRFSGRQFSNSRSEMNVSTLELGDSALYLCASSLGPTTNEKLFFGSGTQLSVL.

The chain uses TRBV19 and TRBJ2-1; D is ambiguous. CDR1 and CDR2 from the germline V gene are LNHDA and SQIVND (reference sequence). V was pared by 5 bases and J by 9 bases, with 17 bases between. This CDR3 spans 14 amino acids. CDR3 coding DNA: TGTGCCAGTAGTGAGATGGTCCAACGCGGTGAGCAGTTCTTC. Amino acids: CASSEMVQRGEQFF.

This rearrangement joins TRBV6-5 to TRBJ2-2; D gene ambiguous. V lost 2 bases and J lost 7, with 8 bases in between. There are 13 residues in the CDR3. The germline gives CDR1 MNHEY, CDR2 SVGAGI. The CDR3 sequence: CASSYDIDGELFF. The CDR3 coding sequence is TGTGCCAGCAGTTACGACATTGACGGGGAGCTGTTTTTT.

The rearrangement joins TRBV4-3 to TRBJ2-4; perhaps TRBD1 as D (6 bases). CDR1 LGHNA and CDR2 YSLEER come from the germline V gene. V was shortened by 0 bases and J by 1 base, with 19 bases between the two germline ends. This CDR3 has 19 residues. Written as DNA, the CDR3 is TGCGCCAGCAGCCAAGATCTGTCAGGGGCTACGCTGGCCAAAAACATTCAGTACTTC. Its translation is CASSQDLSGATLAKNIQYF.

The chain has TRBV7-2 and TRBJ2-7; TRBD1 aligns across 7 bases. J was trimmed by 3 bases and V by 6 bases; bases with no gene match: 8. The CDR3 is 14 residues long. Germline CDR1 reads SGHTA; CDR2 reads FQGNSA. This CDR3 is CASSLNSGGYEQYF. DNA of the CDR3: TGTGCCAGCAGTCTTAACTCAGGGGGCTACGAGCAGTACTTC.

This clone was observed a handful of times. The rearrangement links TRBV5-1 to TRBJ2-1, with D tentatively TRBD2 (5 bases). The CDR3 contains 16 residues. The germline V and J ends were trimmed by 1 base and 0 bases, with 11 bases remaining between them. Looked up from germline, CDR1 is SGHRS and CDR2 is YFSETQ. CDR3 protein: CASSLSGSLSYNEQFF. The CDR3 DNA reads TGCGCCAGCAGCTTGTCTGGGAGCCTCTCCTACAATGAGCAGTTCTTC.

A single count supports this clone. V is TRBV6-5 and J is TRBJ2-1; D possibly corresponds to TRBD1 (6 bases). This CDR3 is 14 amino acids long. V was shortened by 5 bases and J by 5 bases, with 13 bases between the two germline ends. The germline CDR1 and CDR2 sequences are MNHEY and SVGAGI. Here the CDR3 reads CASSLRDINNEQFF. The DNA for the CDR3 is TGTGCCAGCAGTCTCCGGGACATCAACAATGAGCAGTTCTTC.

The chain recombines TRBV5-6 with TRBJ2-1, with D possibly TRBD1 on 5 matching bases. Germline V lookup: CDR1 SGHDT, CDR2 YYEEEE. The V end lost 4 bases, the J end lost 2 bases, and 16 bases lay between the germline ends. This CDR3 contains 16 residues. The CDR3, as DNA: TGTGCCAGCAGCCTTGAATGGGGCATGACCTACAATGAGCAGTTCTTC. It is translated as CASSLEWGMTYNEQFF.

This clone turned up a few times. This chain links TRBV6-6 with TRBJ2-7; the match to TRBD1 covers 9 bases. CDR1 MNHNY and CDR2 SVGAGI come from the germline V gene (reference sequence). Germline trimming cut 6 bases from V and 3 bases from J; bases unmatched to any gene: 0. This CDR3 contains 12 residues. The CDR3 protein is CASRTGGYEQYF. The DNA of the CDR3 is TGTGCCAGCAGGACAGGGGGCTACGAGCAGTACTTC.

The V and J genes are TRBV11-2 and TRBJ1-2; D gene uncertain. V shed 1 base and J shed 0 bases, with 18 bases lying between them. Per the germline V gene, CDR1 is SGHAT and CDR2 is FQNNGV. The CDR3 totals 18 residues. CDR3 coding DNA: TGTGCCAGCAGCTTAGCCCCACCTACTCCTGTCGCTAACTATGGCTACACCTTC. Its translation: CASSLAPPTPVANYGYTF. The full variable domain, in which reference TRBV11-2 and TRBJ1-2 provide the parts outside the CDR3, is EAGVAQSPRYKIIEKRQSVAFWCNPISGHATLYWYQQILGQGPKLLIQFQNNGVVDDSQLPKDRFSAERLKGVDSTLKIQPAKLEDSAVYLCASSLAPPTPVANYGYTFGSGTRLTVV.

The chain couples TRBV5-5 to TRBJ1-2; TRBD1 is a possible D gene (5 bases). With 1 base removed from V and 1 base from J, the gap between germline ends came to 11 bases. The CDR3 runs 15 residues. CDR1 is SGHKS and CDR2 is YYEKEE in the germline V gene (reference sequence). The CDR3 spells CASSLRQDINYGYTF. As DNA, the CDR3 is TGTGCCAGCAGCTTGAGGCAGGACATTAACTATGGCTACACCTTC.

This clone was detected only a few times. The chain uses TRBV11-1 and TRBJ2-1; the D gene is possibly TRBD2 (5 bases). The V gene lost 2 bases and the J gene lost 8 bases, with 10 bases spanning the gap. This CDR3 has 13 amino acids. The germline V gene encodes CDR1 SGHAT and CDR2 FQDESV (reference sequence). CDR3 nucleotides: TGTGCCAGCAGCTTACGGGAAGTCGATGAGCAGTTCTTC. Protein: CASSLREVDEQFF.

This clone is a singleton in its sample. The chain couples TRBV5-6 to TRBJ1-3, with no clear D. The CDR3 runs 15 residues. V was clipped by 4 bases and J by 4 bases, with 15 bases between them. The germline V gene encodes CDR1 SGHDT and CDR2 YYEEEE. CDR3 region: CASSPRLLPGNTIYF. The CDR3, as DNA: TGTGCCAGCAGCCCGCGTCTACTGCCCGGAAACACCATATATTTT.

The genes are TRBV2 and TRBJ2-2; 8 bases are shared with TRBD2. This CDR3 has 17 residues. Germline V gene lookup returns CDR1 SNHLY and CDR2 FYNNEI. The V segment lost 0 bases and the J segment 1 base; nucleotides outside the gene matches: 4. CDR3 nucleotides: TGTGCCAGCAGTGAAGCGTTCAGCGGGGGGAACACCGGGGAGCTGTTTTTT. Its protein product is CASSEAFSGGNTGELFF.

This chain's CDR3 is CASSFGGNSEKLFF. CDR3 nucleotides: TGTGCCAGCAGCTTCGGGGGAAACAGCGAAAAACTGTTTTTT. The chain combines TRBV7-9 with TRBJ1-4; TRBD1 might be the D (5 bases). The germline gives CDR1 SEHNR, CDR2 FQNEAQ (reference sequence). The CDR3 runs 14 residues. Trimming cost V 3 bases and J 8 bases, with 13 bases left between them.